This note documents a single TCR beta chain sequence. Original analysis: Researchers report that nucleated cell counts were estimated from reference gene primer amplification. Method: immunoSEQ multiplex PCR; TCRdb's copy keeps in-frame clones and lacks some. The V and J calls and clone size were taken over from that table, and D and trimming were inferred from the DNA. The sample records 300,000 or so clones, less than 90% being singletons. This CDR3 is 13 amino acids long. Germline V gives CDR1 SNHLY, CDR2 FYNNEI. Trimming cost V 7 bases and J 3 bases, with 9 bases left between them. The data originate from a study of blood T cell repertoires in COVID-19. As for the study in general: COVID-19 samples from acute and convalescent phases originated in the United States, Italy and Spain. Sample material is recorded as cDNA or gDNA derived from T cells, B-cell-depleted T cells, or PBMCs.

Individuals aged about 18 to 89 years were recruited from 20 to 25 US areas. The J gene is TRBJ1-4, the V gene TRBV2; D gene ambiguous. The sequence was obtained from a woman in her twenties or thirties who had recovered from COVID-19. Sequenced material: PBMCs or T cells enriched from blood (not recorded which). This CDR3 reads CASNRHSNEKLFF. Written as DNA, the CDR3 is TGTGCCAGCAATCGACATTCTAATGAAAAACTGTTTTTT.